Below are 11 T cell receptor beta chains sequenced from a single sample in a study of PD-L1 blockade in urothelial cancer. Produced via immunoSEQ multiplex PCR; TCRdb's table is partial and in-frame only. The sample has some 60,000 clones; more than 70% are singletons. The material sequenced was PBMCs, taken around atezolizumab (anti-PD-L1) treatment. These receptors were collected from a man aged 50 to 59 with urothelial cancer.

The J gene is TRBJ2-7, the V gene TRBV7-9, with 9 nucleotides matching TRBD2. The V and J ends lost 5 bases and 3 bases, in that order; junction bases with no gene match: 14. This CDR3 has 17 amino acids. Germline assignment: CDR1 SEHNR and CDR2 FQNEAQ (reference sequence). In DNA form, the CDR3 reads TGTGCCAGCAGCCCCCATAGCGGGAGTTCTCCAAACTACGAGCAGTACTTC. Translation gives CASSPHSGSSPNYEQYF.

The chain couples TRBV7-3 to TRBJ1-1; no clear D gene. V dropped 3 bases and J dropped 4 bases, with 9 bases sitting between them. The germline V gene has CDR1 SGHTA and CDR2 FQGTGA. There are 13 residues in the CDR3. The CDR3 spells CASSFGEGTEAFF. CDR3 sequence (DNA): TGTGCCAGCAGCTTTGGGGAGGGCACTGAAGCTTTCTTT.

The CDR3 DNA sequence: TGTGCCAGCATAGCGGAGAAATTCACAGATACGCAGTATTTT. Its protein is CASIAEKFTDTQYF. The chain has TRBV2 and TRBJ2-3; D possibly corresponds to TRBD2 (6 bases). Between the trimmed V and J ends, which lost 7 bases and 2 bases, there was a span of 13 bases. Germline V gene data show CDR1 as SNHLY and CDR2 as FYNNEI. CDR3 size: 14 residues.

The J gene is TRBJ2-3, the V gene TRBV7-9; 8 bases fit TRBD1. The CDR3 is 14 amino acids. The V gene end was trimmed by 7 bases and the J gene end by 6 bases; junction bases not matched to a gene: 9. In germline, CDR1 is SEHNR, CDR2 FQNEAQ (reference sequence). The CDR3 is CASNSGQGDDTQYF. The CDR3 DNA reads as TGTGCCAGCAACTCCGGACAGGGTGACGATACGCAGTATTTT.

The V gene is TRBV7-9, the J gene TRBJ2-1, with 12 bases fitting TRBD2. Trimming at V came to 0 bases and at J to 12 bases, leaving 3 bases not matched to a gene. Germline loops: CDR1 SEHNR, CDR2 FQNEAQ (reference sequence). The CDR3 has 14 amino acids. The CDR3 bases are TGTGCCAGCAGCTTAGCCCCGGGACTAGCGGGGCAGTTCTTC. Translated: CASSLAPGLAGQFF.

This rearrangement joins TRBV27 to TRBJ1-1; 7 positions agree with TRBD1. The ends lost 5 bases at V and 7 bases at J; junction bases unmatched: 10. Germline assignment: CDR1 MNHEY and CDR2 SMNVEV (reference sequence). This CDR3 contains 14 residues. The CDR3, as DNA: TGTGCCAGCAGTCCGAGGACAGGAAACCGTGAAGCTTTCTTT. Translating gives CASSPRTGNREAFF.

V usage is TRBV15 and J usage is TRBJ1-4; 8 positions match TRBD1. The CDR3 spans 17 residues. The germline gives CDR1 LNHNV, CDR2 YYDKDF (reference sequence). Trimming took 1 base from V and 8 from J; bases not matched to a gene: 12. The CDR3 sequence: CATSRVIGTGNKEKLFF. The CDR3 coding sequence is TGTGCCACCAGCAGAGTAATAGGGACAGGAAACAAGGAAAAACTGTTTTTT. The full variable domain, completed using reference TRBV15 and TRBJ1-4, is DAMVIQNPRYQVTQFGKPVTLSCSQTLNHNVMYWYQQKSSQAPKLLFHYYDKDFNNEADTPDNFQSRRPNTSFCFLDIRSPGLGDTAMYLCATSRVIGTGNKEKLFFGSGTQLSVL.

Regarding this clone: One end of the junction is discordant with germline, which a read error may explain. CDR3: CASSLWGGNTGAFF. For the CDR3, the DNA is TGCGCCAGCAGCTTGTGGGGGGGGAACACTGGAGCTTTCTTT. This chain joins TRBV5-1 and TRBJ1-1; D may be TRBD1 (5 bases). This CDR3 is built from 14 residues. From germline, CDR1 is SGHRS and CDR2 YFSETQ.

This clone was counted a single time. The rearrangement uses TRBV5-4 and TRBJ2-7; no reliable D call. CDR3 length: 13 residues. Germline CDR1 reads SGHNT; CDR2 reads YYREEE (reference sequence). The V end lost 4 bases, the J end lost 4 bases, and 12 bases lay between the germline ends. CDR3 sequence: CASSLTPDYEQYF. The CDR3 region has the DNA TGTGCCAGCAGCCTTACTCCCGATTACGAGCAGTACTTC.

This clone showed up just once. The chain joins TRBV6-5 to TRBJ2-7; D possibly corresponds to TRBD1 (5 bases). Germline V CDR1 and CDR2: MNHEY, SVGAGI. The CDR3 consists of 14 residues. Between the trimmed V and J ends, which lost 0 bases and 7 bases, there was a span of 13 bases. CDR3 nucleotides: TGTGCCAGCAGTTACTCGGGGCAGGGTAGGGAGCAGTACTTC. It specifies CASSYSGQGREQYF.

This clone was detected only once. The V gene is TRBV28, the J gene TRBJ2-7; D ambiguous. The CDR3 is 14 residues long. In germline, CDR1 is MDHEN, CDR2 SYDVKM. Trimming took 0 bases from V and 0 from J, leaving 6 bases between them. CDR3 sequence (DNA): TGTGCCAGCAGTTTATGGGGCAGCTCCTACGAGCAGTACTTC. This codes for CASSLWGSSYEQYF.